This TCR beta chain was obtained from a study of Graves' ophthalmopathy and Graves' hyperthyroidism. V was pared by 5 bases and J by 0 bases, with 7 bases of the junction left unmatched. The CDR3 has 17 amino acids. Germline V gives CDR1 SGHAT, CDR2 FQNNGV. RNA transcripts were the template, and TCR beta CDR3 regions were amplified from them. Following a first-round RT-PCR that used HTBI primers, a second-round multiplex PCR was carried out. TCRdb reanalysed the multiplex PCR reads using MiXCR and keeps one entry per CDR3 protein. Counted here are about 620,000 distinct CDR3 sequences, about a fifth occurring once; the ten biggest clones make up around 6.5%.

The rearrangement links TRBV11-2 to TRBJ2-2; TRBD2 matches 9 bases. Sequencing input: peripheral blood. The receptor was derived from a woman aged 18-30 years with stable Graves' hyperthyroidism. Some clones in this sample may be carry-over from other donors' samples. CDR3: CASSPHSGGANTGELFF. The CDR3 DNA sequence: TGTGCCAGCAGCCCACATAGCGGGGGAGCGAACACCGGGGAGCTGTTTTTT. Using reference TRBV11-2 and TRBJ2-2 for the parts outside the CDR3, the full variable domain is EAGVAQSPRYKIIEKRQSVAFWCNPISGHATLYWYQQILGQGPKLLIQFQNNGVVDDSQLPKDRFSAERLKGVDSTLKIQPAKLEDSAVYLCASSPHSGGANTGELFFGEGSRLTVL.